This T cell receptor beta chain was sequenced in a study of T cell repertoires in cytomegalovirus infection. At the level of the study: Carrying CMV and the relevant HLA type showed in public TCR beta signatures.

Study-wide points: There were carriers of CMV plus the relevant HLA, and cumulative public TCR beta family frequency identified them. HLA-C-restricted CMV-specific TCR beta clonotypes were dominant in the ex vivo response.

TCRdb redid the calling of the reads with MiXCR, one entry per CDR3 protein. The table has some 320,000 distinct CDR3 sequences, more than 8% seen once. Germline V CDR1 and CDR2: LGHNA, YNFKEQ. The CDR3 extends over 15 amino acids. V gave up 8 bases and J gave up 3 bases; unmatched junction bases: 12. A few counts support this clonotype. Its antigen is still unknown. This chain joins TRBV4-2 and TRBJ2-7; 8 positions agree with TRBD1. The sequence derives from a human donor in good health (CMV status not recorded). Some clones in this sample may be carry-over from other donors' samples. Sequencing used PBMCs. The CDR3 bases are TGTGCCAGCTCCCCCGGTGACAGGGGTATCTACGAGCAGTACTTC. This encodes CASSPGDRGIYEQYF.